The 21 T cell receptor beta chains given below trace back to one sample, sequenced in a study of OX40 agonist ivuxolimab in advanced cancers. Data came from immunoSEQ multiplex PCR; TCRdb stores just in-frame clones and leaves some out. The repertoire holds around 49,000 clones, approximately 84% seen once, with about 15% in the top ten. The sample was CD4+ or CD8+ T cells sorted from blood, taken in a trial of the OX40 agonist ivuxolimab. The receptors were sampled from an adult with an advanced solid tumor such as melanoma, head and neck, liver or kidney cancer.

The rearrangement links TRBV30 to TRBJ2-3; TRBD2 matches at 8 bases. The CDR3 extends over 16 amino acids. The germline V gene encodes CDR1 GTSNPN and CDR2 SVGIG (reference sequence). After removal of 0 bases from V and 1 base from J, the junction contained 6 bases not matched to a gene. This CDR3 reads CAWSVSLTSGTDTQYF. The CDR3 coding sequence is TGTGCCTGGAGTGTTAGTCTGACTAGCGGCACAGATACGCAGTATTTT.

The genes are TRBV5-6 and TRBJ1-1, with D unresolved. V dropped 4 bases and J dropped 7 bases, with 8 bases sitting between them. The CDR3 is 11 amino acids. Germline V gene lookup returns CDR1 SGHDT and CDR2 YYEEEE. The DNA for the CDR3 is TGTGCCAGCAGCCTTAGGGTTGAAGCTTTCTTT. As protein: CASSLRVEAFF.

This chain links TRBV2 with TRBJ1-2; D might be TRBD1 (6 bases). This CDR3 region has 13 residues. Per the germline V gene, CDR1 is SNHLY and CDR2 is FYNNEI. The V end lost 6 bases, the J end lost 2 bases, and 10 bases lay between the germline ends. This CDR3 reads CASSWGGNYGYTF. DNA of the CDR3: TGTGCCAGCAGCTGGGGGGGCAACTATGGCTACACCTTC.

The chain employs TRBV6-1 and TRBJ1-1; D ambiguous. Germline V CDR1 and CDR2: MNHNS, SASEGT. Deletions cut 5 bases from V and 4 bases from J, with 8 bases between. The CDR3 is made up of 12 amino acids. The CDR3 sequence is CASSPGSTEAFF. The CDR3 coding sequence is TGTGCCAGCAGTCCCGGGAGCACTGAAGCTTTCTTT.

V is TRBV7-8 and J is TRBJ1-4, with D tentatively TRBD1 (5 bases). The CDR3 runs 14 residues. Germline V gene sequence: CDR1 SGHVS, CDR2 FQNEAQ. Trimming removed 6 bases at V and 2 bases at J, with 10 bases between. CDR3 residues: CASSEGWTNEKLFF. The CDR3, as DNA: TGTGCCAGCAGTGAGGGGTGGACTAATGAAAAACTGTTTTTT.

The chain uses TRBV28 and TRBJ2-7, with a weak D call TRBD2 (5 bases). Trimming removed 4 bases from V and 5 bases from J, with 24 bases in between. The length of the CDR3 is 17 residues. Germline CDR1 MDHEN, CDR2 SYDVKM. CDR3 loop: CASSSPLSGPVPHEQYF. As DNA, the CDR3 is TGTGCCAGCAGTTCCCCCCTGAGCGGCCCGGTCCCCCACGAGCAGTACTTC.

DNA of the CDR3: TGTGCCAGCAGCCAAGGCGCGGGCCTCCTTAGCACAGATACGCAGTATTTT. Encoded protein: CASSQGAGLLSTDTQYF. The V gene is TRBV14, the J gene TRBJ2-3, with D tentatively TRBD2 (5 bases). V was pared by 1 base and J by 0 bases, with 14 bases between. This CDR3 has 17 residues. CDR1 SGHDN and CDR2 FVKESK come from the germline V gene.

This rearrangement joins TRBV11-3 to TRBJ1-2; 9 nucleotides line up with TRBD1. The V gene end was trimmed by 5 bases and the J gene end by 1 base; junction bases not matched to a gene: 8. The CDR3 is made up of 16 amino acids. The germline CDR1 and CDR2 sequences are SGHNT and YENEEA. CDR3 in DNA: TGTGCCAGCAGCGTGCTCTGGGACAGGGATAACTATGGCTACACCTTC. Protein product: CASSVLWDRDNYGYTF. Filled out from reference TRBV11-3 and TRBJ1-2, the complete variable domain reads EAGVVQSPRYKIIEKKQPVAFWCNPISGHNTLYWYLQNLGQGPELLIRYENEEAVDDSQLPKDRFSAERLKGVDSTLKIQPAELGDSAVYLCASSVLWDRDNYGYTFGSGTRLTVV.

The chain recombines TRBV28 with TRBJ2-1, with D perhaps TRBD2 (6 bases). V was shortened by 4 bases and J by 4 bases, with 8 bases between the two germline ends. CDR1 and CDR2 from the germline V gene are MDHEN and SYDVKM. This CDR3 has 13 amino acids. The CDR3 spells CASSWGEYNEQFF. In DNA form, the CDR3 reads TGTGCCAGCAGTTGGGGGGAATACAATGAGCAGTTCTTC.

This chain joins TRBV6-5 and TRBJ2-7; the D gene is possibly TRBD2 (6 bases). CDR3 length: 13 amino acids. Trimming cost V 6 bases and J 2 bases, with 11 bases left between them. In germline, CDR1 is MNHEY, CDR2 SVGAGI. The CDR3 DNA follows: TGTGCCAGCAGCAGGACTACCCCCTACGAGCAGTACTTC. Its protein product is CASSRTTPYEQYF.

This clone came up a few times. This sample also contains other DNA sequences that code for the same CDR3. The CDR3 bases are TGTGCCAGCAGCTTGGGTGGTTCCGAAGCTTTCTTT. Translating it yields CASSLGGSEAFF. The V gene is TRBV7-9, the J gene TRBJ1-1; no definite D call. Germline V gene lookup returns CDR1 SEHNR and CDR2 FQNEAQ (reference sequence). The germline V and J ends were trimmed by 3 bases and 8 bases, with 10 bases remaining between them. The CDR3 totals 12 residues.

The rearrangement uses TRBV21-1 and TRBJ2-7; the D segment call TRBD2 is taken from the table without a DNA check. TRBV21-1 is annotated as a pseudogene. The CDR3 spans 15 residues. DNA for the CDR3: TGTGCCAGCAGCAAAGGGGGAGGACTGCTCTACGAGCAGTACTTC. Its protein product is CASSKGGGLLYEQYF.

This CDR3 reads CASSSTREQYF. CDR3 sequence (DNA): TGTGCCAGCAGCTCAACCCGGGAGCAGTACTTC. The rearrangement joins TRBV28 to TRBJ2-7, with D hard to call. In germline, CDR1 is MDHEN, CDR2 SYDVKM. V was cut by 6 bases and J by 7 bases, with 10 bases left in between. This CDR3 has 11 amino acids.

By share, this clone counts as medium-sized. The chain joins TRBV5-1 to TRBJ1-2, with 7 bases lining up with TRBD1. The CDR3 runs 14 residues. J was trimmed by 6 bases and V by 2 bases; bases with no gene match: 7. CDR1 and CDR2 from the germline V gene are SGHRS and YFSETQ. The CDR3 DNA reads TGCGCCAGCAGCTTCCTACAGGGGTTTGATGGCTACACCTTC. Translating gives CASSFLQGFDGYTF.

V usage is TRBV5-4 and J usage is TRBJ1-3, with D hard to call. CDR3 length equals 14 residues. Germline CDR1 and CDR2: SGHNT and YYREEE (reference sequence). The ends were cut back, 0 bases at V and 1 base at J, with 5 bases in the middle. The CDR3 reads CASSLVGSGNTIYF. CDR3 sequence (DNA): TGTGCCAGCAGCTTGGTAGGTTCTGGAAACACCATATATTTT.

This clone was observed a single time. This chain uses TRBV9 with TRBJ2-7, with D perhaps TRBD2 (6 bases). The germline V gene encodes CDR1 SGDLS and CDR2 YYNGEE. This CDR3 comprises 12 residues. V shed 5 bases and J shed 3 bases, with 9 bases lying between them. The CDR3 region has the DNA TGTGCCAGCAGTAATAGCGGCTACGAGCAGTACTTC. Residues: CASSNSGYEQYF.

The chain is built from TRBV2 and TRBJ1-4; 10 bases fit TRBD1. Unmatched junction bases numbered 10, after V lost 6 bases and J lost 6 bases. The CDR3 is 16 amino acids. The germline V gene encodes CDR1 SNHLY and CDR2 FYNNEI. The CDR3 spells CASSHPPGTGDEKLFF. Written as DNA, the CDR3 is TGTGCCAGCAGCCACCCTCCCGGGACAGGGGATGAAAAACTGTTTTTT.

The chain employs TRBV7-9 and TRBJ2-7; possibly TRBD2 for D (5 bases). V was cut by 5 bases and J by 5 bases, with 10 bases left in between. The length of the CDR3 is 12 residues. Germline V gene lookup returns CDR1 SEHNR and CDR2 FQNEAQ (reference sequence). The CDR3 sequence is CASSGSEHEQYF. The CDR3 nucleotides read TGTGCCAGCAGCGGTAGCGAACACGAGCAGTACTTC.

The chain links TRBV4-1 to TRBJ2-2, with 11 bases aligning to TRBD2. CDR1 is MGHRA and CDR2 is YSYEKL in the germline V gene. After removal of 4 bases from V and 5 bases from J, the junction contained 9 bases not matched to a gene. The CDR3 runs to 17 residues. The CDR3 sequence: CASSLPASGRRTGELFF. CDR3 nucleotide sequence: TGCGCCAGCAGCCTACCAGCTAGCGGGAGGCGGACCGGGGAGCTGTTTTTT.

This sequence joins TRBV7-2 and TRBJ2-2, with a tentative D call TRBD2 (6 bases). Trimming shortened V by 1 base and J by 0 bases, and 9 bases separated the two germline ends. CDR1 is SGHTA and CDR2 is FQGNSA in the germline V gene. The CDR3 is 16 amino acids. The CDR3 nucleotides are TGTGCCAGCAGCTTAGGGTGGGAGGCGAACACCGGGGAGCTGTTTTTT. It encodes CASSLGWEANTGELFF.

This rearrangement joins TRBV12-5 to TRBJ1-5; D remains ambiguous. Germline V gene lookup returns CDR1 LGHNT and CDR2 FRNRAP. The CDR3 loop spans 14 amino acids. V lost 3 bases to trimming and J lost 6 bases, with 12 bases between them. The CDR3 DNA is TGTGCTAGTGGTTTCTTCGGGGTCTCTCAGCCCCAGCATTTT. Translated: CASGFFGVSQPQHF.